These T cell receptor beta chains were read from a single sample in a study of T-cell memory formation after mild COVID-19. Each CDR3 protein is one row after TCRdb ran MiXCR on the 5' RACE reads. The sample has more than 25,000 distinct CDR3 sequences, about 16% seen once. Sequenced: PBMCs or a T cell subset sorted from them (not recorded which). Every receptor here comes from an adult who had mild COVID-19 (a few samples of this study predate the infection). Cell type and time point are not known. CDR3s include the opening cysteine and the closing phenylalanine or tryptophan. A D gene is named only where the DNA matches it firmly. For some rows the clone size is stated as once, few or many, or as a class when expanded; others skip it.

>few|TRBD2|TRBJ2-1|TRBV6-6
TGTGCCAGCAGTTCGCGACTAGCGGGAGCCCCTGGTGGACGTAATGAGCAGTTCTTC
CASSSRLAGAPGGRNEQFF
>many|.|TRBJ2-2|TRBV3-1
TGTGCCAGCAGCCAAAGGTTTGGAGCCGGGGAGCTGTTTTTT
CASSQRFGAGELFF
>many|TRBD2|TRBJ2-3|TRBV5-1
TGCGCCAGCAGTCGGGGACTAGCGGGGGGGAGCACAGATACGCAGTATTTT
CASSRGLAGGSTDTQYF
>many|.|TRBJ2-2|TRBV5-1
TGCGCCAGCAGCTTGACGGCAGGGGTTAACACCGGGGAGCTGTTTTTT
CASSLTAGVNTGELFF
>few|.|TRBJ2-7|TRBV13
TGTGCCAGCAGCTTAAGGTCTGGGGAGCAGTACTTC
CASSLRSGEQYF
>.|TRBD2|TRBJ2-4|TRBV3-1
TGTGCCAGCAGCCAAGATTACGGACTAGGGAACATTCAGTACTTC
CASSQDYGLGNIQYF
>.|.|TRBJ2-1|TRBV7-2
TGTGCCAGCAGCTCCCCCGAAGGGCTCGCTCCAGGCTCCTACAATGAGCAGTTCTTC
CASSSPEGLAPGSYNEQFF
>many|.|TRBJ1-6|TRBV6-1
TGTGCCAGCAGTCCTCGGGACGGTGGGTCACCCCTCCACTTT
CASSPRDGGSPLHF
>.|.|TRBJ2-1|TRBV29-1
TGCAGCGTGGCCGGGCCAGCGAAGAATGAGCAGTTCTTC
CSVAGPAKNEQFF
>.|.|TRBJ2-7|TRBV10-3
TGTGCCATCAGTGCGGCGGAACCCTACGAGCAGTACTTC
CAISAAEPYEQYF
>many|.|TRBJ1-1|TRBV7-9
TGTGCCAGCAGCTTAGGCCCCGCCAGGAGCACTGAAGCTTTCTTT
CASSLGPARSTEAFF
>many|TRBD2|TRBJ2-5|TRBV29-1
TGCAGCCATAGCGGGTCCCTCCAAGAGACCCAGTACTTC
CSHSGSLQETQYF
>many|TRBD2|TRBJ2-2|TRBV12-3/TRBV12-4
TGTGCCAGCAGTCGGACTAGCTTAGGTGGCGGGGAGCTGTTTTTT
CASSRTSLGGGELFF
>medium-sized|.|TRBJ2-2|TRBV7-8
TGTGCCAGCAGCTTGAGGGGTTCGGGGGAGCTGTTTTTT
CASSLRGSGELFF
>few|.|TRBJ2-3|TRBV7-7
TGTGCTAGCAGCTTAGCGGTATTGCGGGTACGGGGGCAGTATTTT
CASSLAVLRVRGQYF
>many|.|TRBJ2-1|TRBV20-1
TGCAGTGCTAGAGGGCCCTCGGGCGAGCAGTTCTTC
CSARGPSGEQFF
>many|TRBD2|TRBJ2-3|TRBV5-6
TGTGCCAGCAGCGAAGGACTAGTTCCGACAGATACGCAGTATTTT
CASSEGLVPTDTQYF
>many|.|TRBJ1-1|TRBV5-5
TGTGCCAGCAGCTTGGCAAACAGGAACACTGAAGCTTTCTTT
CASSLANRNTEAFF
>few|.|TRBJ2-5|TRBV7-2
TGTGCCAGCAGCACCCGGACAGCTCCCCAAGAGACCCAGTACTTC
CASSTRTAPQETQYF
>many|TRBD1|TRBJ1-4|TRBV5-4
TGTGCCAGCAGCCAGGGCCTGGGACAGGGAGTAGAAAAACTGTTTTTT
CASSQGLGQGVEKLFF
>many|.|TRBJ1-2|TRBV7-2
TGTGCCAGCAGCTTAGCCACAATTAACTATGGCTACACCTTC
CASSLATINYGYTF
>medium-sized|TRBD1|TRBJ1-1|TRBV5-1
TGCGCCAGCAGCCCTACCACAGGGGGGACTGAAGCTTTCTTT
CASSPTTGGTEAFF
>many|.|TRBJ1-2|TRBV7-9
TGTGCCAGCAGCCGCCCCGGATCGGCTGGCTACACCTTC
CASSRPGSAGYTF
>few|.|TRBJ1-3|TRBV7-9
TGTGCCAGCAGCTTATTCCGGGAGGACACCATATATTTT
CASSLFREDTIYF
>many|TRBD2|TRBJ2-1|TRBV5-1
TGCGCCAGCAGCCCACTACCTACCGGACGGGGGGGGAATGAGCAGTTCTTC
CASSPLPTGRGGNEQFF
>many|.|TRBJ2-6|TRBV6-5
TGTGCCAGCAGGGCGACTGGGGCCAACGTCCTGACTTTC
CASRATGANVLTF